This T cell receptor (beta chain) was sequenced for a study of read filtering for tumor transcriptome and immune sequencing. Across the whole study: Patients were approximately 17 male and about 15 female, mean age around 70 years, range 47 to 80. IR-seq gave about 3.5 to 10.27 million TCR reads per sample; RNA-seq gave roughly 80 to 1273.

This CDR3 has 15 residues. V dropped 6 bases and J dropped 2 bases, with 14 bases sitting between them. Germline loops: CDR1 MDHEN, CDR2 SYDVKM. Sampling of bone marrow took place during active disease in every patient. From roughly 390 ng of RNA, a library with molecular barcoded alpha/delta and beta/gamma adaptors was made. TCRdb re-called the reads through MiXCR, storing one row per CDR3 protein. The sample carries 75,000 to 95,000 distinct CDR3 sequences, 20% to 25% recorded once. The chain employs TRBV28 and TRBJ2-4; a possible D gene is TRBD1 (6 bases). Specimen: a population of CD138-negative cells sorted from bone marrow. The sequence was obtained from a donor at least 40 years old with multiple myeloma. CDR3 sequence (DNA): TGTGCCAGCAGCTCCCAGGGGTCCCCCAAAAACATTCAGTACTTC. Residues: CASSSQGSPKNIQYF.